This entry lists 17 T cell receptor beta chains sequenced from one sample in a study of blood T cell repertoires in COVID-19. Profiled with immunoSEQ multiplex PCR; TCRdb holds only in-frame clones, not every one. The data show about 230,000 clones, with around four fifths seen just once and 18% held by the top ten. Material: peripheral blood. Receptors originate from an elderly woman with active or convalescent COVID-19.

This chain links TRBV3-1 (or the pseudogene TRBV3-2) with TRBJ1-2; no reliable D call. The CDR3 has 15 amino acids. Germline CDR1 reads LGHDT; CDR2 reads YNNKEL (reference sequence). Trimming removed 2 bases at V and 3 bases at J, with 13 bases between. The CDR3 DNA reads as TGTGCCAGCAGCCAAATAAGGCGGGGTGACTATGGCTACACCTTC. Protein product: CASSQIRRGDYGYTF.

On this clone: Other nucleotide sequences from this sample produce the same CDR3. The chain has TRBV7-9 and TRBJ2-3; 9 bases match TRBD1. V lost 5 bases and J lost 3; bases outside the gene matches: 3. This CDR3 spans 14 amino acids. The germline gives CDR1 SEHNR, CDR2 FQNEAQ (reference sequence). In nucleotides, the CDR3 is TGTGCCAGCAGCCCTGGACAGGGGACAGATACGCAGTATTTT. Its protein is CASSPGQGTDTQYF.

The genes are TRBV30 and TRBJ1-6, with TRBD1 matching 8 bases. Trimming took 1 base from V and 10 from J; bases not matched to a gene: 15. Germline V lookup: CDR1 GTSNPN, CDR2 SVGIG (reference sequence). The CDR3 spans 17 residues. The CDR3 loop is CAWSARGRGHVRSPLHF. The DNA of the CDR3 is TGTGCCTGGAGTGCCCGGGGCAGGGGGCATGTAAGGTCACCCCTCCACTTT.

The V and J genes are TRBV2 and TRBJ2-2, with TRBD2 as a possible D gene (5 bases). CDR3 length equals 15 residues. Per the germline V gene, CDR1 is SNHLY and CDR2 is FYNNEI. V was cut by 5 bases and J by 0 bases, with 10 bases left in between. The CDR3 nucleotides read TGTGCCAGCAGTCCAGTCGGGACGAACACCGGGGAGCTGTTTTTT. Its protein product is CASSPVGTNTGELFF.

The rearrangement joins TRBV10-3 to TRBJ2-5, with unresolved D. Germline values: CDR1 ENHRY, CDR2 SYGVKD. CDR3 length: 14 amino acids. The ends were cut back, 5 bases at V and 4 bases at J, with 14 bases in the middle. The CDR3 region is CAISSDQVRETQYF. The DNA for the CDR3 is TGTGCCATCAGTAGTGATCAGGTTCGAGAGACCCAGTACTTC.

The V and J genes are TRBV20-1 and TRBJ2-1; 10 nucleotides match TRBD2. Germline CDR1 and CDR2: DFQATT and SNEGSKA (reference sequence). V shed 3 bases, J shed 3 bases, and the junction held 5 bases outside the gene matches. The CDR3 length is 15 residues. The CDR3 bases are TGCAGTGCTAGTATCTGGACTAGCGGCTACAATGAGCAGTTCTTC. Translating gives CSASIWTSGYNEQFF.

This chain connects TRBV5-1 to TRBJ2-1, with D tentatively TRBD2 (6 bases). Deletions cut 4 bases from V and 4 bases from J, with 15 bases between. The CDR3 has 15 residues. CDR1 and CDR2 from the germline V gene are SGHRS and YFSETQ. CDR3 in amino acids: CASSIRLVLYNEQFF. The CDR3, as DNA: TGCGCCAGCAGCATCCGACTAGTACTTTACAATGAGCAGTTCTTC. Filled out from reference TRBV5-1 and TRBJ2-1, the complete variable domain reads KAGVTQTPRYLIKTRGQQVTLSCSPISGHRSVSWYQQTPGQGLQFLFEYFSETQRNKGNFPGRFSGRQFSNSRSEMNVSTLELGDSALYLCASSIRLVLYNEQFFGPGTRLTVL.

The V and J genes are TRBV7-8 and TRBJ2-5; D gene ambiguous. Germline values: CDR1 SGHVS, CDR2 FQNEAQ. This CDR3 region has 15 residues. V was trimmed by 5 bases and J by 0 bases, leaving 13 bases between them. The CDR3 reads CASSPLVRDQETQYF. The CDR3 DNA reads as TGTGCCAGCAGCCCGCTGGTCCGGGACCAAGAGACCCAGTACTTC.

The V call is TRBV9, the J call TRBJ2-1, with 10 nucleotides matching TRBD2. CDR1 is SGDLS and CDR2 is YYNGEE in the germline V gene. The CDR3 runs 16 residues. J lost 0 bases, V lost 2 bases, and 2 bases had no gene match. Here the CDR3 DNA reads TGTGCCAGCAGCGTTAGCGGGAGGCTCTCCTACAATGAGCAGTTCTTC. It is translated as CASSVSGRLSYNEQFF. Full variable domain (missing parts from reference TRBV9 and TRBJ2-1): DSGVTQTPKHLITATGQRVTLRCSPRSGDLSVYWYQQSLDQGLQFLIQYYNGEERAKGNILERFSAQQFPDLHSELNLSSLELGDSALYFCASSVSGRLSYNEQFFGPGTRLTVL.

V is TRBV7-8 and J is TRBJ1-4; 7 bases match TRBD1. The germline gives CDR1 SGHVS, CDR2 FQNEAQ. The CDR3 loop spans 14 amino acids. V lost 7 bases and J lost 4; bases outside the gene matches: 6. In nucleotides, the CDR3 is TGTGCCAGCACCGGGACAGCCGGTAATGAAAAACTGTTTTTT. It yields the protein CASTGTAGNEKLFF. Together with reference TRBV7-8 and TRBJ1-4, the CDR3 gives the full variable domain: GAGVSQSPRYKVAKRGQDVALRCDPISGHVSLFWYQQALGQGPEFLTYFQNEAQLDKSGLPSDRFFAERPEGSVSTLKIQRTQQEDSAVYLCASTGTAGNEKLFFGSGTQLSVL.

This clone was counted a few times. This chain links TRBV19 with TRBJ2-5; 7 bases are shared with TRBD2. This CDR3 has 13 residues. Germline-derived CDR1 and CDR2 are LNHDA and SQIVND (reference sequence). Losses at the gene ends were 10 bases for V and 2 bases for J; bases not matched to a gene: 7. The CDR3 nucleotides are TGTGCCATTCGCACTAGCGAACAAGAGACCCAGTACTTC. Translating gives CAIRTSEQETQYF.

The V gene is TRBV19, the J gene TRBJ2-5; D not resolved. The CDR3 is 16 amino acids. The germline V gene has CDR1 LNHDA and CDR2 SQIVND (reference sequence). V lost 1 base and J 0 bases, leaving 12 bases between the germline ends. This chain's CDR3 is CASSIVIDWDQETQYF. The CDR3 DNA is TGTGCCAGTAGTATAGTGATCGACTGGGACCAAGAGACCCAGTACTTC.

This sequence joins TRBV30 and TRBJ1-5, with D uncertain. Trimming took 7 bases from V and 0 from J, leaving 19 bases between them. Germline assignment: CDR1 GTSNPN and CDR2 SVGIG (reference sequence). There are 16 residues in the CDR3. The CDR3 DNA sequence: TGTGCCTTCAGGACGGGATCCTTGGGTAGCAATCAGCCCCAGCATTTT. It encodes CAFRTGSLGSNQPQHF.

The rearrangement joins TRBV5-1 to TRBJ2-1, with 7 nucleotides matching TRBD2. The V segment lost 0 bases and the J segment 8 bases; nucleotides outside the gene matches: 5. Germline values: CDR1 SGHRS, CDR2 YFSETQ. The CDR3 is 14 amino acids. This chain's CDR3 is CASSLVGTTYEQFF. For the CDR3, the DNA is TGCGCCAGCAGCTTGGTAGGGACTACCTATGAGCAGTTCTTC. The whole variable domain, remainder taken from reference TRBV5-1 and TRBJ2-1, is KAGVTQTPRYLIKTRGQQVTLSCSPISGHRSVSWYQQTPGQGLQFLFEYFSETQRNKGNFPGRFSGRQFSNSRSEMNVSTLELGDSALYLCASSLVGTTYEQFFGPGTRLTVL.

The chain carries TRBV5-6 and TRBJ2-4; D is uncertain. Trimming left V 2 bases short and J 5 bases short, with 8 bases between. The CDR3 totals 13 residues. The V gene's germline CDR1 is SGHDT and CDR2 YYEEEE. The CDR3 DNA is TGTGCCAGCAGCTTAGGCACAGAAAACATTCAGTACTTC. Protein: CASSLGTENIQYF.

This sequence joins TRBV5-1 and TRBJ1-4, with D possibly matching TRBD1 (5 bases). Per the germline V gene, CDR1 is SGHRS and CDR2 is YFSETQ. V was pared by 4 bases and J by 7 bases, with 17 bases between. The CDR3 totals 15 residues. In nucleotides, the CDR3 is TGCGCCAGCAGCCTTGGATCGGGGGGTGGTGAAAAACTGTTTTTT. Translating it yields CASSLGSGGGEKLFF.

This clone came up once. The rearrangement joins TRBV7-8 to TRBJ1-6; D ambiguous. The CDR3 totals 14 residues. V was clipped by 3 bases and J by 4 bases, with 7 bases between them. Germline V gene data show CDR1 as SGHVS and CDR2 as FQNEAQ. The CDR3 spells CASSFTPYNSPLHF. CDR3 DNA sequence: TGTGCCAGCAGCTTTACACCTTATAATTCACCCCTCCACTTT.